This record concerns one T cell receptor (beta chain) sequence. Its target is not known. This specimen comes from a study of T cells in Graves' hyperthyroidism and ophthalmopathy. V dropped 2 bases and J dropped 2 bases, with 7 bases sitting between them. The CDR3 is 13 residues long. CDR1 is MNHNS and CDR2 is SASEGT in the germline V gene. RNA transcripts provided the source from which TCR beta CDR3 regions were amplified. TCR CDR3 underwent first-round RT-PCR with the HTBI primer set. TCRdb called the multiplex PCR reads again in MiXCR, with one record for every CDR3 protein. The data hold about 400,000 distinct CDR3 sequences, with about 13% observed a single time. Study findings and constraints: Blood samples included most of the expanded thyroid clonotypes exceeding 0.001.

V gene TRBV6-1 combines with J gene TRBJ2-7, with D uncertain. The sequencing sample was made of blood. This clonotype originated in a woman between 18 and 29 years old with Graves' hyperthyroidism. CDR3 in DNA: TGTGCCAGCAGTGAAATCCTGACCTACGAGCAGTACTTC. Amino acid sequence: CASSEILTYEQYF.